Sequencing of this T cell receptor beta chain was carried out in a study of T cells in Graves' hyperthyroidism and ophthalmopathy. Overall study findings and caveats: Among clonotypes expanded in thyroid above 0.001, most were also found in blood.

With 1 base removed from V and 6 bases from J, the gap between germline ends came to 13 bases. The CDR3 consists of 14 residues. TCR beta CDR3 regions were amplified from RNA transcripts. A set of HTBI primers served as the primers for a first-round RT-PCR of the TCR CDR3. From the multiplex PCR reads, TCRdb called clonotypes with MiXCR, one entry per CDR3 protein. The sample gives 480,000 or so distinct CDR3 sequences, 46% of which show up once; 44% is in the top ten. This clonotype was seen many times. As yet, its antigen is unknown. Not enrolled were patients with uncontrolled infection, other autoimmune disease, pregnancy or lactation. Clinicians diagnosed patients from clinical symptoms, serum thyroxine and TRAb, thyroid ultrasound and orbital computed tomography.

The source is an adult woman with Graves' disease, either hyperthyroidism or ophthalmopathy (not recorded which). The chain uses TRBV12-3 or TRBV12-4 and TRBJ2-7, with D hard to call. Sequencing was performed on peripheral blood or thyroid tissue (not recorded which). The CDR3 nucleotides read TGTGCCAGCAGTTTAGGCCGGGCTTCCCTCGAGCAGTACTTC. It yields the protein CASSLGRASLEQYF.